Listed below are T cell receptor beta chains from one sample, sequenced in a study of blood T cell repertoires in COVID-19. Assay: immunoSEQ multiplex PCR; the TCRdb copy retains only in-frame clones and omits some. The table includes around 210,000 clones, almost 85% detected once. The sample taken for sequencing was peripheral blood. Receptor source: a man between 45 and 60 years old with COVID-19, enrolled during active disease. Both conserved end residues are part of each CDR3. The D gene is left open where the match is weak. Size is stated for part of the rows, as once, few or many counts, or as a class when the clone is expanded.

d_call | clone_size | j_call | v_call | cdr3_aa | cdr3_nt
TRBD2 | - | TRBJ2-2 | TRBV7-2 | CASSLASGGFTGELFF | TGTGCCAGCAGCTTAGCTAGCGGGGGCTTCACCGGGGAGCTGTTTTTT
TRBD1 | - | TRBJ2-2 | TRBV20-1 | CSASNRGSTGELFF | TGCAGTGCTAGTAACAGGGGGAGCACCGGGGAGCTGTTTTTT
TRBD1 | - | TRBJ2-7 | TRBV24-1 | CATSDSDREYEQYF | TGTGCCACCAGTGATTCCGACAGGGAGTACGAGCAGTACTTC
- | - | TRBJ2-4 | TRBV6-5 | CASSYSQGGDIQYF | TGTGCCAGCAGTTACTCTCAGGGTGGGGACATTCAGTACTTC
TRBD2 | - | TRBJ2-5 | TRBV11-2 | CASSSPGGGRQETQYF | TGTGCCAGCAGCTCCCCAGGCGGGGGGAGGCAAGAGACCCAGTACTTC
TRBD1 | - | TRBJ1-2 | TRBV14 | CASSPNRGRDYGYTF | TGTGCCAGCAGCCCAAACAGGGGGCGTGACTATGGCTACACCTTC
- | - | TRBJ1-2 | TRBV25-1 | CASSEYRQGSYGYTF | TGTGCCAGCAGTGAATATCGTCAGGGGTCCTATGGCTACACCTTC
- | - | TRBJ2-7 | TRBV3-1/TRBV3-2 | CASSQDPGLSYEQYF | TGTGCCAGCAGCCAAGACCCAGGGCTGAGCTACGAGCAGTACTTC
- | - | TRBJ2-7 | TRBV15 | CATSRDPGYGYEQYF | TGTGCCACCAGCAGAGATCCGGGGTATGGCTACGAGCAGTACTTC
- | - | TRBJ2-3 | TRBV11-2 | CASSSGGQGGTSTDTQYF | TGTGCCAGCAGCTCCGGGGGTCAAGGGGGCACAAGCACAGATACGCAGTATTTT
TRBD2 | - | TRBJ2-1 | TRBV7-8 | CASTERTRWDEQFF | TGTGCCAGCACCGAAAGGACTAGATGGGATGAGCAGTTCTTC
- | - | TRBJ1-2 | TRBV27 | CASSLLGDGLNYGYTF | TGTGCCAGCAGTTTACTAGGGGATGGGCTTAACTATGGCTACACCTTC
TRBD1 | many | TRBJ1-2 | TRBV10-1 | CASSPRQGYGYTF | TGCGCCAGCAGCCCGAGACAGGGTTATGGCTACACCTTC
- | - | TRBJ1-6 | TRBV3-1/TRBV3-2 | CASSLGPGANSPLHF | TGTGCCAGCAGCCTCGGCCCAGGGGCGAATTCACCCCTCCACTTT
TRBD2 | - | TRBJ2-1 | TRBV4-3 | CASSEGLAGGPQDNEQFF | TGCGCCAGCAGCGAGGGACTAGCGGGGGGCCCCCAGGACAATGAGCAGTTCTTC
TRBD1 | - | TRBJ1-4 | TRBV6-5 | CASRDRGGREKLFF | TGTGCCAGCAGGGACAGGGGTGGAAGGGAAAAACTGTTTTTT
TRBD1 | - | TRBJ1-5 | TRBV3-1/TRBV3-2 | CASSPGFGTVSNQPQHF | TGTGCCAGCAGCCCCGGCTTTGGGACAGTTAGCAATCAGCCCCAGCATTTT
- | once | TRBJ2-2 | TRBV7-3 | CASRQTGYTGELFF | TGTGCCAGCAGACAAACAGGCTACACCGGGGAGCTGTTTTTT
- | - | TRBJ2-7 | TRBV28 | CATFGTKYEQYF | TGTGCCACCTTTGGGACAAAATACGAGCAGTACTTC
TRBD1 | - | TRBJ2-2 | TRBV25-1 | CASSEGTGADTGELFF | TGTGCCAGCAGTGAGGGGACAGGGGCCGACACCGGGGAGCTGTTTTTT
TRBD1 | - | TRBJ1-3 | TRBV6-5 | CASSSGGNGNTIYF | TGTGCCAGCAGTTCAGGGGGTAATGGAAACACCATATATTTT
- | - | TRBJ1-4 | TRBV6-5 | CASSYSPGATNEKLFF | TGTGCCAGCAGTTATAGTCCAGGGGCAACTAATGAAAAACTGTTTTTT
- | - | TRBJ2-1 | TRBV9 | CASSVGGNKKDNEQFF | TGTGCCAGCAGCGTAGGAGGGAACAAAAAGGACAATGAGCAGTTCTTC
- | - | TRBJ2-7 | TRBV21-1 | CASSTAGTVYGQYF | TGTGCCAGCAGCACGGCCGGGACAGTCTACGGGCAGTACTTC
- | - | TRBJ1-1 | TRBV19 | CASSRETLNTEAFF | TGTGCCAGTAGTAGAGAGACACTGAACACTGAAGCTTTCTTT
- | - | TRBJ2-1 | TRBV6-5 | CASSYSKLLPNNEQFF | TGTGCCAGCAGTTACTCGAAACTACTTCCGAACAATGAGCAGTTCTTC
TRBD2 | - | TRBJ2-7 | TRBV5-4 | CASSDTEGLRGRSEQYF | TGTGCCAGCAGCGACACAGAGGGACTACGTGGGCGCTCCGAGCAGTACTTC
- | - | TRBJ2-7 | TRBV4-2 | CASSPRAGSFTYEQYF | TGTGCCAGCAGCCCAAGGGCGGGGTCGTTCACCTACGAGCAGTACTTC